This entry is about one T cell receptor (beta chain). V shed 4 bases and J shed 6 bases, with 9 bases lying between them. Germline V gene lookup returns CDR1 WNHNN and CDR2 SYGVQD (reference sequence). The CDR3 is 12 residues long. The sample originates from a study of blood T cell repertoires in COVID-19. Across the study: The United States, Italy and Spain supplied acute and convalescent COVID-19 samples. From T cells, B-cell-depleted T cells, or PBMCs came the material, which was cDNA or gDNA.

In the authors' workflow: Reference gene primer amplification gave estimated nucleated cell counts. Profiling relied on immunoSEQ multiplex PCR, and the TCRdb table lists in-frame clones only, not all of them. V and J calls and clone size come straight from that table; D and trimming were deduced from the DNA. The sample carries about 300,000 clones, approximately 86% recorded once. V usage is TRBV10-1 and J usage is TRBJ1-1; tentatively, D is TRBD1 (6 bases). This TCR was sampled from an older man with acute or convalescent COVID-19. The sequenced sample consisted of peripheral blood. CDR3 region: CASSATGPEAFF. The CDR3, as DNA: TGCGCCAGCAGTGCCACAGGGCCTGAAGCTTTCTTT.